Presented here are 17 T cell receptor beta chains from one specimen sequenced in a study of T cell responses to AZD1222 COVID-19 vaccine. Here immunoSEQ multiplex PCR was the method, and the copy in TCRdb shows in-frame clones only, minus some. Of tens of thousands of clones listed, approximately 90% are singletons. The input for sequencing was peripheral blood, taken on day 0 of AZD1222 vaccination. Every receptor here comes from an adult in good health.

This chain connects TRBV10-3 to TRBJ1-6; maybe TRBD1 (5 bases). This CDR3 region has 12 residues. V gave up 10 bases and J gave up 7 bases, with 11 bases separating them. From germline, CDR1 is ENHRY and CDR2 SYGVKD. The CDR3 DNA reads TGTGCCACAGGGCTTAGGAATTCACCCCTCCACTTT. Translated: CATGLRNSPLHF.

V gene TRBV23-1 combines with J gene TRBJ1-6; D unresolved. TRBV23-1 is marked as an open reading frame, function uncertain. Trimming left V 2 bases short and J 0 bases short, with 11 bases between. The CDR3 contains 17 residues. The CDR3 region is CASSQGLKSSYNSPLHF. DNA of the CDR3: TGCGCCAGCAGTCAAGGACTTAAGAGCTCCTATAATTCACCCCTCCACTTT.

The chain uses TRBV10-3 and TRBJ2-3; 7 nucleotides agree with TRBD2. Germline V gene lookup returns CDR1 ENHRY and CDR2 SYGVKD. The CDR3 runs 14 residues. Trimming at V came to 5 bases and at J to 5 bases, leaving 7 bases not matched to a gene. The CDR3 DNA reads TGTGCCATCAGTTTAGGACTAGAGGGAGATACGCAGTATTTT. Translating gives CAISLGLEGDTQYF.

In its sample, this clone was seen a few times. The CDR3 is CATSDQTSGTDTQYF. CDR3 bases: TGTGCCACCAGTGATCAGACTAGCGGCACAGATACGCAGTATTTT. The chain employs TRBV24-1 and TRBJ2-3; 8 bases agree with TRBD2. The trim removed 3 bases at V and 1 base at J, leaving 2 bases unmatched. Germline CDR1 is KGHDR and CDR2 is SFDVKD. The CDR3 contains 15 residues.

CDR3 bases: TGTGCCAGCAGCCCCGGGACAGGTTACAATGAGCAGTTCTTC. Protein product: CASSPGTGYNEQFF. This chain uses TRBV13 with TRBJ2-1; TRBD1 matches at 8 bases. In germline, CDR1 is PRHDT, CDR2 FYEKMQ (reference sequence). This CDR3 spans 14 amino acids. The V and J ends lost 5 bases and 4 bases, in that order; junction bases with no gene match: 4.

J is TRBJ2-7 and V is TRBV27, with D maybe TRBD2 (6 bases). Germline CDR1 reads MNHEY; CDR2 reads SMNVEV (reference sequence). This CDR3 has 14 residues. V was cut by 2 bases and J by 3 bases, with 11 bases left in between. Here the CDR3 DNA reads TGTGCCAGCAGTTTACGGGGGAGAGGCTACGAGCAGTACTTC. Its protein product is CASSLRGRGYEQYF.

The chain is built from TRBV2 and TRBJ2-1, with D possibly TRBD2 on 5 matching bases. Germline V lookup: CDR1 SNHLY, CDR2 FYNNEI. Trimming took off 4 bases at V and 6 bases at J, with 10 bases between the two ends. The CDR3 loop spans 13 amino acids. CDR3 sequence (DNA): TGTGCCAGCAGTGCGTTAGCGTTCAATGAGCAGTTCTTC. Translation gives CASSALAFNEQFF.

J is TRBJ1-3 and V is TRBV7-3; TRBD1 matches 8 bases. From germline, CDR1 is SGHTA and CDR2 FQGTGA. The CDR3 length is 16 residues. J was trimmed by 0 bases and V by 5 bases; bases with no gene match: 6. CDR3 sequence: CASSVTGGNSGNTIYF. The CDR3 nucleotides are TGTGCCAGCAGCGTCACAGGGGGTAACTCTGGAAACACCATATATTTT.

V usage is TRBV11-2 and J usage is TRBJ1-2; D perhaps matches TRBD1 (5 bases). In germline, CDR1 is SGHAT, CDR2 FQNNGV. This CDR3 spans 14 amino acids. V dropped 10 bases and J dropped 8 bases, with 23 bases sitting between them. This CDR3 is CATPDRNQPSGYTF. CDR3 nucleotides: TGTGCCACCCCAGACAGAAATCAGCCTAGCGGCTACACCTTC.

The chain has TRBV24-1 and TRBJ1-5; 7 nucleotides agree with TRBD1. V shed 5 bases and J 6 bases; nucleotides not matched to a gene: 12. The germline gives CDR1 KGHDR, CDR2 SFDVKD. There are 16 residues in the CDR3. The CDR3 reads CATSANDRAVAQPQHF. The CDR3 nucleotides are TGTGCCACCAGTGCCAACGACAGGGCGGTAGCTCAGCCCCAGCATTTT.

V usage is TRBV7-9 and J usage is TRBJ2-3, with 11 nucleotides matching TRBD2. CDR1 is SEHNR, CDR2 FQNEAQ, per germline (reference sequence). After removal of 2 bases from V and 6 bases from J, the junction contained 4 bases not matched to a gene. This CDR3 has 15 residues. The CDR3 DNA is TGTGCCAGCAGCTTATCTAGCGGGGGGCCCGATACGCAGTATTTT. Translation gives CASSLSSGGPDTQYF. Full variable domain (outside the CDR3, taken from reference TRBV7-9 and TRBJ2-3): DTGVSQNPRHKITKRGQNVTFRCDPISEHNRLYWYRQTLGQGPEFLTYFQNEAQLEKSRLLSDRFSAERPKGSFSTLEIQRTEQGDSAMYLCASSLSSGGPDTQYFGPGTRLTVL.

This clone was seen a handful of times. The chain recombines TRBV6-6 with TRBJ2-7; weak D call: TRBD1 (6 bases). CDR3 size: 15 residues. In germline, CDR1 is MNHNY, CDR2 SVGAGI (reference sequence). V lost 0 bases, J lost 2 bases, and 11 bases lay in between. Here the CDR3 reads CASSYSTPGAYEQYF. The CDR3 DNA reads as TGTGCCAGCAGTTACTCGACTCCAGGGGCCTACGAGCAGTACTTC.

V and J are TRBV9 and TRBJ2-1; D remains ambiguous. Trimming pared 0 bases from V and 5 bases from J, leaving 9 bases between. The CDR3 length is 14 residues. Germline values: CDR1 SGDLS, CDR2 YYNGEE. Written as DNA, the CDR3 is TGTGCCAGCAGCGTAGGAAGACGCGACAATGAGCAGTTCTTC. Its protein is CASSVGRRDNEQFF.

The chain is built from TRBV20-1 and TRBJ2-2; tentatively, D is TRBD2 (6 bases). V dropped 3 bases and J dropped 3 bases, with 14 bases sitting between them. CDR1 is DFQATT, CDR2 SNEGSKA, per germline (reference sequence). The CDR3 loop spans 15 amino acids. The CDR3 spells CSASWAGRDTGELFF. In DNA form, the CDR3 reads TGCAGTGCTAGTTGGGCGGGACGGGACACCGGGGAGCTGTTTTTT.

This clone was picked up one time. V is TRBV9 and J is TRBJ2-1, with TRBD1 matching 7 bases. Germline V gene lookup returns CDR1 SGDLS and CDR2 YYNGEE. The ends lost 3 bases at V and 2 bases at J; junction bases unmatched: 5. The CDR3 length is 15 residues. DNA of the CDR3: TGTGCCAGCAGCGCAGTACAGGGGCCCTACAATGAGCAGTTCTTC. Translating gives CASSAVQGPYNEQFF.

V is TRBV7-6 and J is TRBJ2-1; D possibly uses TRBD1 or TRBD2 (6 bases each). The V gene's germline CDR1 is SGHVS and CDR2 FNYEAQ. The V gene lost 1 base and the J gene lost 13 bases, with 14 bases spanning the gap. CDR3 length: 13 residues. CDR3 coding DNA: TGTGCCAGCAGCTTAGGGGGGGCGGGATTCCAGTTCTTC. Its protein is CASSLGGAGFQFF.

The rearrangement uses TRBV7-2 and TRBJ2-5; D remains unclear. The CDR3 is 13 residues long. Germline assignment: CDR1 SGHTA and CDR2 FQGNSA. Trimming left V 7 bases short and J 5 bases short, with 14 bases between. CDR3 sequence: CASNHRTRETQYF. CDR3 sequence (DNA): TGTGCCAGCAACCATAGGACGCGGGAGACCCAGTACTTC.